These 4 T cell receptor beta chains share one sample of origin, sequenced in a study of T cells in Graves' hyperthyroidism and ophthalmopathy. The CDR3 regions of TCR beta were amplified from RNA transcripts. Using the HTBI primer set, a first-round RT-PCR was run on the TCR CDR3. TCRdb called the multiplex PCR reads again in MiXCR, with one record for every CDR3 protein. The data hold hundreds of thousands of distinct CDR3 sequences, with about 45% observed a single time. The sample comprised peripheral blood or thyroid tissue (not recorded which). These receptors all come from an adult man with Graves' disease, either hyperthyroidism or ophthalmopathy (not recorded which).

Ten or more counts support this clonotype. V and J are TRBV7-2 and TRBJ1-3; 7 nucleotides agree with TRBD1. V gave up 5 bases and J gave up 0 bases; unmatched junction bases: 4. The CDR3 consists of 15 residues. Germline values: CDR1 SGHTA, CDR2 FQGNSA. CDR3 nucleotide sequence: TGTGCCAGCAGCCGGGACAGTAGCTCTGGAAACACCATATATTTT. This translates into CASSRDSSSGNTIYF.

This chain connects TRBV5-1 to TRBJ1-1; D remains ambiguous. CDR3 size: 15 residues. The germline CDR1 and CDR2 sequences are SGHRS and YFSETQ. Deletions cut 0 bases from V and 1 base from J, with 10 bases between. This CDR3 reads CASSLDGFPNTEAFF. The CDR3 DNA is TGCGCCAGCAGCTTGGACGGATTTCCGAACACTGAAGCTTTCTTT.

DNA of the CDR3: TGTGCCAGCAGCGTAGGTCTAGCGGGAAACGGCGAGCAGTACTTC. It encodes CASSVGLAGNGEQYF. The chain has TRBV9 and TRBJ2-7; TRBD2 aligns across 9 bases. Germline V gene data show CDR1 as SGDLS and CDR2 as YYNGEE. V dropped 0 bases and J dropped 6; count of bases not matched to a gene: 7. The CDR3 contains 15 residues.

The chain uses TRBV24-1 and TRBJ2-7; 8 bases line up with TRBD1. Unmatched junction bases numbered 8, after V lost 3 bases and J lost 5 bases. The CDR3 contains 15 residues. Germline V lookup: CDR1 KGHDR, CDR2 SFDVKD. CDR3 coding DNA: TGTGCCACCAGTGATGGCGGACAGGGTAGCGACGAGCAGTACTTC. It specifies CATSDGGQGSDEQYF.